Reported below is one T cell receptor (beta chain). The PCR had 60 Vbeta and 13 Jbeta primers. The repertoire was sequenced with immunoSEQ multiplex PCR; TCRdb's copy has only in-frame clones and lacks some. The profile shows 250,000 to 350,000 clones, 75% to 90% of them singletons. The data originate from a study of cytomegalovirus exposure and HLA in healthy donors. Study as a whole: A previous analysis identified about 110 million unique TCR beta sequences derived from around 180 million T cells.

This sequence was found in a man aged 35-49 years in good health and CMV-seropositive. The sample taken for sequencing was PBMCs.

CDR3 nucleotide sequence: TGTGCTAGTGGTTTGGACGGGGAGACCCAGTACTTC. Its translation is CASGLDGETQYF. The rearrangement uses TRBV12-5 and TRBJ2-5, with D unresolved. The CDR3 covers 12 residues. V lost 1 base and J 5 bases, leaving 5 bases between the germline ends. The germline V gene has CDR1 LGHNT and CDR2 FRNRAP.